The 18 T cell receptor beta chains presented below share a single source sample, sequenced in a study of T cell responses to AZD1222 COVID-19 vaccine. Clones were read by immunoSEQ multiplex PCR, and TCRdb kept only the in-frame ones, dropping some. This sample has roughly 100,000 clones; around 87% occur once, and the top ten carry roughly 10%. This material consisted of peripheral blood, taken 28 days after the second AZD1222 dose. The source is an adult who received the AZD1222 COVID-19 vaccine.

The chain employs TRBV28 and TRBJ2-7; 9 bases match TRBD1. Germline V lookup: CDR1 MDHEN, CDR2 SYDVKM. V shed 6 bases, J shed 6 bases, and the junction held 9 bases outside the gene matches. This CDR3 comprises 14 residues. This CDR3 is CASRNPGQGVEQYF. CDR3 nucleotides: TGTGCCAGCAGGAACCCGGGACAGGGTGTCGAGCAGTACTTC.

The V gene is TRBV27, the J gene TRBJ2-5; D call uncertain. Germline lookup yields CDR1 MNHEY and CDR2 SMNVEV (reference sequence). Deletions cut 0 bases from V and 5 bases from J, with 7 bases between. This CDR3 is 13 amino acids long. CDR3: CASSLSVTETQYF. The CDR3 DNA is TGTGCCAGCAGTTTATCTGTGACGGAGACCCAGTACTTC.

The genes are TRBV25-1 and TRBJ1-2; D remains unclear. V dropped 6 bases and J dropped 4 bases, with 9 bases sitting between them. Germline lookup yields CDR1 MGHDK and CDR2 SYGVNS. The CDR3 runs to 12 residues. CDR3 sequence reads: CASSAQPYGYTF. The CDR3, as DNA: TGTGCCAGCAGCGCACAGCCCTATGGCTACACCTTC.

This rearrangement joins TRBV25-1 to TRBJ2-3; TRBD2 might be the D (6 bases). Trimming took off 2 bases at V and 4 bases at J, with 16 bases between the two ends. CDR1 and CDR2 from the germline V gene are MGHDK and SYGVNS. The CDR3 spans 16 residues. CDR3 amino acids: CASSESSGPYPDTQYF. In DNA form, the CDR3 reads TGTGCCAGCAGTGAAAGTAGCGGCCCATACCCAGATACGCAGTATTTT. Complete variable domain (other parts from reference TRBV25-1 and TRBJ2-3): EADIYQTPRYLVIGTGKKITLECSQTMGHDKMYWYQQDPGMELHLIHYSYGVNSTEKGDLSSESTVSRIRTEHFPLTLESARPSHTSQYLCASSESSGPYPDTQYFGPGTRLTVL.

The chain employs TRBV16 and TRBJ2-7; 7 positions agree with TRBD2. V lost 3 bases to trimming and J lost 3 bases; unmatched junction nucleotides: 2. The germline gives CDR1 KGHSY, CDR2 FQNENV. The CDR3 spans 13 residues. The CDR3 coding sequence is TGTGCCAGCAGCCAGGGACTAAACTACGAGCAGTACTTC. It is translated as CASSQGLNYEQYF.

This clone was observed once. The CDR3 is CASSPSYGAFNEKLFF. In DNA, the CDR3 is TGCGCCAGCAGCCCAAGCTACGGTGCTTTTAATGAAAAACTGTTTTTT. The chain carries TRBV5-1 and TRBJ1-4; D is unresolved. The length of the CDR3 is 16 residues. The V end was cut by 4 bases, the J end by 4 bases, with 17 bases between. The germline gives CDR1 SGHRS, CDR2 YFSETQ.

The V call is TRBV5-6, the J call TRBJ1-2; D is unresolved. Germline-derived CDR1 and CDR2 are SGHDT and YYEEEE. V lost 2 bases, J lost 0 bases, and 11 bases lay in between. The CDR3 is 15 amino acids. The CDR3 spells CASSFVDTTNYGYTF. DNA for the CDR3: TGTGCCAGCAGCTTCGTTGACACCACTAACTATGGCTACACCTTC.

This chain uses TRBV4-1 with TRBJ2-1; D possibly corresponds to TRBD2 (7 bases). The germline CDR1 and CDR2 sequences are MGHRA and YSYEKL. This CDR3 spans 17 amino acids. Trimming pared 0 bases from V and 2 bases from J, leaving 14 bases between. CDR3 nucleotide sequence: TGCGCCAGCAGCCAAGATCCAGCGGGACATCCCTACAATGAGCAGTTCTTC. Protein: CASSQDPAGHPYNEQFF.

V is TRBV14 and J is TRBJ2-5; D perhaps matches TRBD2 (5 bases). This CDR3 has 18 amino acids. Trimming removed 0 bases from V and 5 bases from J, with 22 bases in between. Per the germline V gene, CDR1 is SGHDN and CDR2 is FVKESK. This CDR3 is CASSQEEGTGLTRETQYF. CDR3 sequence (DNA): TGTGCCAGCAGCCAAGAAGAGGGAACCGGACTGACCCGGGAGACCCAGTACTTC. Using reference TRBV14 and TRBJ2-5 for the parts outside the CDR3, the full variable domain is EAGVTQFPSHSVIEKGQTVTLRCDPISGHDNLYWYRRVMGKEIKFLLHFVKESKQDESGMPNNRFLAERTGGTYSTLKVQPAELEDSGVYFCASSQEEGTGLTRETQYFGPGTRLLVL.

The chain joins TRBV20-1 to TRBJ2-5; no clear D. CDR1 and CDR2 (germline): DFQATT, SNEGSKA (reference sequence). This CDR3 spans 12 amino acids. Between the trimmed V and J ends, which lost 3 bases and 2 bases, there was a span of 7 bases. CDR3 bases: TGCAGTGCTAGTCCGGAACAAGAGACCCAGTACTTC. Its protein product is CSASPEQETQYF.

This clone appeared a few times. This chain uses TRBV28 with TRBJ2-2; the D is unclear. The V gene lost 8 bases and the J gene lost 5 bases, with 9 bases spanning the gap. This CDR3 has 12 residues. CDR1 is MDHEN and CDR2 is SYDVKM in the germline V gene. Here the CDR3 reads CASAEGTGELFF. CDR3 sequence (DNA): TGTGCCAGCGCTGAAGGGACCGGGGAGCTGTTTTTT.

The chain uses TRBV27 and TRBJ2-1; 9 positions match TRBD2. The germline V gene has CDR1 MNHEY and CDR2 SMNVEV (reference sequence). CDR3 size: 16 residues. Germline trimming cut 3 bases from V and 3 bases from J; bases unmatched to any gene: 6. The CDR3 loop is CASSFSGTSSYNEQFF. Here the CDR3 DNA reads TGTGCCAGCAGTTTCTCCGGGACTAGCAGCTACAATGAGCAGTTCTTC.

This clone was seen once. The chain uses TRBV6-1 and TRBJ1-2; possibly TRBD1 for D (5 bases). The CDR3 loop spans 16 amino acids. Germline values: CDR1 MNHNS, CDR2 SASEGT. V lost 2 bases to trimming and J lost 4 bases, with 17 bases between them. The CDR3 protein is CASSELGRGGTYGYTF. In nucleotides, the CDR3 is TGTGCCAGCAGTGAATTGGGAAGGGGAGGTACCTATGGCTACACCTTC.

V usage is TRBV19 and J usage is TRBJ2-1, with 10 bases lining up with TRBD1. From germline, CDR1 is LNHDA and CDR2 SQIVND (reference sequence). CDR3 size: 14 residues. J was trimmed by 4 bases and V by 10 bases; bases with no gene match: 7. The CDR3 region has the DNA TGTGCCACCAGAGCGGACAGGGGGTACAATGAGCAGTTCTTC. Its translation is CATRADRGYNEQFF.

The sample holds one count of this clone. V is TRBV12-5 and J is TRBJ2-1, with 7 nucleotides matching TRBD1. Trimming took 6 bases from V and 2 from J; bases not matched to a gene: 7. Per the germline V gene, CDR1 is LGHNT and CDR2 is FRNRAP. The CDR3 extends over 15 amino acids. The CDR3 DNA sequence: TGTGCTAGTGGATCGACAGGGACCCCCTACAATGAGCAGTTCTTC. Translated: CASGSTGTPYNEQFF.

CDR3 DNA: TGTGCCAGCAGCCCCTTGGGGGCCGAGCAGTTCTTC. This translates into CASSPLGAEQFF. The rearrangement joins TRBV6-6 to TRBJ2-1; D is possibly TRBD1 (6 bases). With 6 bases removed from V and 10 bases from J, the gap between germline ends came to 13 bases. Germline CDR1 reads MNHNY; CDR2 reads SVGAGI (reference sequence). The CDR3 covers 12 residues.

The chain combines TRBV2 with TRBJ2-1; 10 nucleotides line up with TRBD2. The CDR3 spans 14 residues. The junction had 6 bases not matched to a gene; V was cut back by 7 bases and J by 6 bases. In germline, CDR1 is SNHLY, CDR2 FYNNEI. CDR3 in DNA: TGTGCCAGCATGAATCAGCGGGGGGGCAATGAGCAGTTCTTC. Its translation is CASMNQRGGNEQFF. Variable domain in full (rest from reference TRBV2 and TRBJ2-1): EPEVTQTPSHQVTQMGQEVILRCVPISNHLYFYWYRQILGQKVEFLVSFYNNEISEKSEIFDDQFSVERPDGSNFTLKIRSTKLEDSAMYFCASMNQRGGNEQFFGPGTRLTVL.

The V gene is TRBV4-1, the J gene TRBJ1-4; D is unresolved. CDR1 and CDR2 (germline): MGHRA, YSYEKL. CDR3 length equals 16 residues. V lost 4 bases, J lost 8 bases, and 20 bases lay in between. Here the CDR3 DNA reads TGCGCCAGCAGCCCTCGAGGTTTTCCCCGGGAGGAAAAACTGTTTTTT. Protein: CASSPRGFPREEKLFF.